This is a list of T cell receptor beta chains from one sample in a study of blood T cell repertoires in COVID-19. The table came from immunoSEQ multiplex PCR; TCRdb's copy has only in-frame clones and leaves some out. This sample has a few hundred thousand clones, with roughly 88% found just once. Sequenced material: peripheral blood. The source is a young woman who had recovered from COVID-19. The CDR3 runs from the conserved cysteine through the conserved F or W. Each record gives: J gene, V gene, D gene, clone size, CDR3 DNA, CDR3 protein. A D gene is named only where the DNA matches it firmly. Clone sizes are given selectively: once, few, many, or a class where the clone is expanded.

>TRBJ2-3|TRBV24-1|.|.
TGTGCCACCAGTGATCCCGATAAGGGCCAGGGTATCCATACGCAGTATTTT
CATSDPDKGQGIHTQYF
>TRBJ2-6|TRBV9|.|.
TGTGCCAGCAGCGTAAGAGGGGGACGGGGGGCCAACGTCCTGACTTTC
CASSVRGGRGANVLTF
>TRBJ2-5|TRBV6-5|.|.
TGTGCCAGCAGACAGGGTAGGGCCCAAGAGACCCAGTACTTC
CASRQGRAQETQYF
>TRBJ1-2|TRBV28|.|.
TGTGCCAGCAGTTTAGGGGCAGACTATGGCTACACCTTC
CASSLGADYGYTF
>TRBJ2-3|TRBV3-1/TRBV3-2|TRBD1|.
TGTGCCAGCAGCCGCCTGGACAGGGCCACAGATACGCAGTATTTT
CASSRLDRATDTQYF
>TRBJ1-4|TRBV9|TRBD1|.
TGTGCCAGCAGCGCGGGACAGGGTTTGGAAAAACTGTTTTTT
CASSAGQGLEKLFF
>TRBJ2-3|TRBV7-2|TRBD2|.
TGTGCCAGCTTTCGGCGGGGGGCCACAGATACGCAGTATTTT
CASFRRGATDTQYF
>TRBJ1-6|TRBV28|TRBD1|.
TGTGCCAGCAGTTCCCACGGACAGGTTTTAAGTTCACCCCTCCACTTT
CASSSHGQVLSSPLHF
>TRBJ2-3|TRBV1|.|.
TGCACCAGCAGCCAAGATCGGTTGTTAGCGGGGGCCACAGATACGCAGTATTTT
CTSSQDRLLAGATDTQYF
>TRBJ2-1|TRBV27|.|.
TGTGCCAGCAGTTTAGGGCAGATCAATGAGCAGTTCTTC
CASSLGQINEQFF
>TRBJ1-1|TRBV3-1/TRBV3-2|.|.
TGTGCCAGCAGCCTAGGAGGGGGGGAGTCGAAAGCTTTCTTT
CASSLGGGESKAFF
>TRBJ2-3|TRBV9|.|.
TGTGCCAGCAGCGGGGGACTTTATACGCAGTATTTT
CASSGGLYTQYF
>TRBJ2-1|TRBV24-1|TRBD2|.
TGTGCCACCAGTGACACTAGCGGGGGGGCTGGTAATGAGCAGTTCTTC
CATSDTSGGAGNEQFF
>TRBJ2-7|TRBV11-1|.|.
TGTGCCAGCAGCTTAGCGCGGGGCGGAAACTCCTACGAGCAGTACTTC
CASSLARGGNSYEQYF
>TRBJ2-2|TRBV4-3|.|few
TGCGCCAGCAGCCAAGTGGCCAGGAACACCGGGGAGCTGTTTTTT
CASSQVARNTGELFF
>TRBJ1-1|TRBV28|TRBD1|.
TGTGCCTGTCCCGGGACAGGGGGTTCGAACACTGAAGCTTTCTTT
CACPGTGGSNTEAFF
>TRBJ2-7|TRBV4-2|TRBD2|.
TGTGCCAGCAGCCAAAGATTGGACTCGGGACTAGCGGGGGGAAATACCTACGAGCAGTACTTC
CASSQRLDSGLAGGNTYEQYF
>TRBJ2-7|TRBV5-1|TRBD1|.
TGCGCCAGCAGCCTTGGACAGGGCCCCTACGAGCAGTACTTC
CASSLGQGPYEQYF
>TRBJ1-2|TRBV4-1|TRBD1|.
TGCGCCAGCAGCCACCAGGACAGGGGTTATGGCTACACCTTC
CASSHQDRGYGYTF
>TRBJ1-2|TRBV6-5|.|.
TGTGCCAGCAGTCAACCAACCGAGATCTATGGCTACACCTTC
CASSQPTEIYGYTF
>TRBJ2-5|TRBV5-4|TRBD2|.
TGTGCCAGCAGCCGGGACGGGGGGGGCGAGACCCAGTACTTC
CASSRDGGGETQYF
>TRBJ2-7|TRBV7-9|TRBD1|.
TGTGCCAGCAGCTTAGGCGGGACAGGCCCCTACGAGCAGTACTTC
CASSLGGTGPYEQYF
>TRBJ2-7|TRBV6-5|.|.
TGTGCCAGCAGTTACCTAGCGACATCATCCTACGAGCAGTACTTC
CASSYLATSSYEQYF
>TRBJ1-1|TRBV19|.|once
TGTGCCAGTGGGGACATGCTTGTTGGCACTGAAGCTTTCTTT
CASGDMLVGTEAFF
>TRBJ1-1|TRBV19|.|once
TGTGCCTCTAGAGGGGAGGATCACACTGAAGCTTTCTTT
CASRGEDHTEAFF
>TRBJ2-7|TRBV3-1/TRBV3-2|TRBD2|.
TGTGCCAGCAGCCAAGACATACTAGCGGGACCCTACGAGCAGTACTTC
CASSQDILAGPYEQYF
>TRBJ2-2|TRBV30|.|few
TGTGCCTGGAGTGTACATGGCGGGGAGCTGTTTTTT
CAWSVHGGELFF
>TRBJ2-3|TRBV19|TRBD2|.
TGTGCCAGTAGTCTCCAACTAGGACTAGCGGGGAACACAGATACGCAGTATTTT
CASSLQLGLAGNTDTQYF
>TRBJ2-5|TRBV2|.|.
TGTGCCAGCAGTGAAGAGGCAGGGGGGGAGACCCAGTACTTC
CASSEEAGGETQYF
>TRBJ1-4|TRBV18|TRBD1|.
TGTGCCAGCTCCCCTAGGACAGGAATGGGTGAAAAACTGTTTTTT
CASSPRTGMGEKLFF
>TRBJ1-2|TRBV12-5|TRBD1|.
TGTGCTAGTGGTTCTTCCGGGACAGTCTATGGCTACACCTTC
CASGSSGTVYGYTF
>TRBJ1-2|TRBV24-1|.|.
TGTGCCACCAGTGATATTGCAGGGGACGGCTACACCTTC
CATSDIAGDGYTF
>TRBJ1-1|TRBV18|TRBD1|.
TGTGCCAGCTCACCTGGGTATAGGGACAGAGAAGCTTTCTTT
CASSPGYRDREAFF
>TRBJ2-5|TRBV7-3|.|once
TGTGCCAGCAGCTTTCCGGCGGGGCCCCAAGAGACCCAGTACTTC
CASSFPAGPQETQYF
>TRBJ1-2|TRBV7-9|TRBD1|.
TGTGCCAGCAGCGGGACAGGGCCTTCCTATGGCTACACCTTC
CASSGTGPSYGYTF
>TRBJ2-1|TRBV11-1|TRBD1|.
TGTGCCAGCAGCCTCGGACAGGGGAACAATGAGCAGTTCTTC
CASSLGQGNNEQFF
>TRBJ2-3|TRBV28|TRBD1|.
TGTGCCAGCAGTCGCCCGGGGGACAGGGGGTCTAGTACGCAGTATTTT
CASSRPGDRGSSTQYF